A single sample gave rise to the 8 T cell receptor beta chains below, sequenced in a study of cytomegalovirus exposure and HLA in healthy donors. The PCR was carried out with 60 Vbeta primers and 13 Jbeta primers. TCRdb's copy holds only in-frame clones and misses some; the assay was immunoSEQ multiplex PCR. The profile covers under 250,000 clones, with around 73% appearing a single time and 2.5% to 3.5% taken by the ten largest. The sequencing sample was made of PBMCs. The receptors originated from a woman under 40 in good health and CMV-seronegative.

This chain joins TRBV5-1 and TRBJ2-1; TRBD1 aligns across 7 bases. Germline V gene lookup returns CDR1 SGHRS and CDR2 YFSETQ. Trimming removed 4 bases from V and 4 bases from J; junction bases left unmatched: 11. This CDR3 is 16 amino acids long. CDR3 DNA: TGCGCCAGCAGCGCCCTCCCCGGGACAGAGTACAATGAGCAGTTCTTC. Encoded protein: CASSALPGTEYNEQFF.

This chain joins TRBV5-1 and TRBJ2-2; 8 nucleotides line up with TRBD2. Germline CDR1 reads SGHRS; CDR2 reads YFSETQ. The V and J ends lost 7 bases and 0 bases, in that order; junction bases with no gene match: 8. The CDR3 contains 16 residues. This chain's CDR3 is CASGHTGLANTGELFF. The CDR3, as DNA: TGCGCCAGCGGACACACGGGACTAGCGAACACCGGGGAGCTGTTTTTT.

The chain employs TRBV6-4 and TRBJ1-2; 7 nucleotides align to TRBD1. Germline lookup yields CDR1 MRHNA and CDR2 SNTAGT. V lost 3 bases, J lost 6 bases, and 10 bases stayed unmatched. CDR3 length equals 15 residues. The chain's CDR3 is CASSEAETGHNGYTF. As DNA, the CDR3 is TGTGCCAGCAGTGAGGCGGAGACAGGGCACAATGGCTACACCTTC.

This rearrangement joins TRBV5-1 to TRBJ2-5; TRBD2 matches 10 bases. Germline CDR1 and CDR2: SGHRS and YFSETQ. This CDR3 comprises 14 residues. V was pared by 6 bases and J by 5 bases, with 7 bases of the junction left unmatched. Here the CDR3 DNA reads TGCGCCAGCACCAAACTAGCGGGAAAGGAGACCCAGTACTTC. Translated: CASTKLAGKETQYF.

The chain combines TRBV18 with TRBJ1-5, with 7 bases fitting TRBD1. Germline CDR1 and CDR2: KGHSH and LQKENI. V dropped 3 bases and J dropped 7; count of bases not matched to a gene: 3. The CDR3 contains 13 residues. CDR3 DNA sequence: TGTGCCAGCTCACCGGCAGGGGGACAGCCCCAGCATTTT. Translated: CASSPAGGQPQHF.

V usage is TRBV5-1 and J usage is TRBJ2-6, with a weak D call TRBD1 (5 bases). Germline V lookup: CDR1 SGHRS, CDR2 YFSETQ. This CDR3 contains 16 residues. Trimming took 2 bases from V and 0 from J, leaving 9 bases between them. The CDR3 nucleotides are TGCGCCAGCAGCTTAAGACAGACCTCTGGGGCCAACGTCCTGACTTTC. Amino acid sequence: CASSLRQTSGANVLTF. Full variable domain (rest looked up from reference TRBV5-1 and TRBJ2-6): KAGVTQTPRYLIKTRGQQVTLSCSPISGHRSVSWYQQTPGQGLQFLFEYFSETQRNKGNFPGRFSGRQFSNSRSEMNVSTLELGDSALYLCASSLRQTSGANVLTFGAGSRLTVL.

This clone was picked up a small number of times. The J gene is TRBJ1-1, the V gene TRBV5-1; 7 nucleotides line up with TRBD1. Per germline, CDR1 SGHRS and CDR2 YFSETQ. The CDR3 length is 12 residues. J was trimmed by 11 bases and V by 4 bases; bases with no gene match: 8. The CDR3 sequence is CASSVQGNVAFF. In DNA form, the CDR3 reads TGCGCCAGCAGCGTACAGGGGAATGTGGCTTTCTTT.

The chain combines TRBV10-3 with TRBJ2-7; D is unclear. Trimming stripped 10 bases from V and 2 bases from J, with 21 bases between. CDR1 is ENHRY, CDR2 SYGVKD, per germline. CDR3 length equals 15 residues. The CDR3 coding sequence is TGTGCCACCGAGCGAAACCTTGCGGAGCCCTACGAGCAGTACTTC. Translation gives CATERNLAEPYEQYF.